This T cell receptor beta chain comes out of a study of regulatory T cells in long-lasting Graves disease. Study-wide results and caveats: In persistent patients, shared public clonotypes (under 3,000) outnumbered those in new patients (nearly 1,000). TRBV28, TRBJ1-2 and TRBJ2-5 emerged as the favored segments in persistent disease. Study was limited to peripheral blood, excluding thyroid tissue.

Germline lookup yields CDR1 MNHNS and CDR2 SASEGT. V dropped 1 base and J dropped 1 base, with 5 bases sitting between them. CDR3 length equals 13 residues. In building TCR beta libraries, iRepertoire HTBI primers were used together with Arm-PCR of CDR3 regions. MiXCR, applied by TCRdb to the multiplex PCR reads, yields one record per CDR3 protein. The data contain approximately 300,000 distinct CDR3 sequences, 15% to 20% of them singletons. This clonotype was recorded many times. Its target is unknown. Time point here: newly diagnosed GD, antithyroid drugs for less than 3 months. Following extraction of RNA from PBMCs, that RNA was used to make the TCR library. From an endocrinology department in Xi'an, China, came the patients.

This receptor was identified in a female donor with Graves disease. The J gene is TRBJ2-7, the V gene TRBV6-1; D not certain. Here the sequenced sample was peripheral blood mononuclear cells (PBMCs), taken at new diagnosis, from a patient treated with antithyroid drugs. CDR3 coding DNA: TGTGCCAGCAGTGAAGGCATATCCTACGAGCAGTACTTC. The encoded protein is CASSEGISYEQYF.